Presented here are 8 T cell receptor beta chains from one specimen sequenced in a study of shared clonotypes between healthy human individuals. Measured with immunoSEQ multiplex PCR; TCRdb has only the in-frame clones, and not every one. The sample includes about 980,000 clones, approximately 80% seen only once; the top ten take approximately 1.5%. Specimen: memory CD4+ T cells sorted from blood. Subset given: CD45RA-negative fraction. All receptors come from a man younger than 35 in good health.

The chain has TRBV11-2 and TRBJ2-7; no reliable D call. Trimming removed 3 bases from V and 5 bases from J, with 5 bases in between. The germline CDR1 and CDR2 sequences are SGHAT and FQNNGV. The CDR3 extends over 11 amino acids. CDR3 loop: CASSFGNEQYF. DNA for the CDR3: TGTGCCAGCAGCTTTGGGAACGAGCAGTACTTC.

J is TRBJ1-6 and V is TRBV7-2; D call uncertain. The CDR3 runs to 15 residues. Germline loops: CDR1 SGHTA, CDR2 FQGNSA. Trimming pared 2 bases from V and 0 bases from J, leaving 5 bases between. The CDR3, as DNA: TGTGCCAGCAGCTTACAGCGCTCCTATAATTCACCCCTCCACTTT. As protein: CASSLQRSYNSPLHF. The whole variable domain, remainder taken from reference TRBV7-2 and TRBJ1-6, is GAGVSQSPSNKVTEKGKDVELRCDPISGHTALYWYRQSLGQGLEFLIYFQGNSAPDKSGLPSDRFSAERTGGSVSTLTIQRTQQEDSAVYLCASSLQRSYNSPLHFGNGTRLTVT.

There are a few counts of this clone. The chain links TRBV7-2 to TRBJ1-5; 8 nucleotides line up with TRBD1. This CDR3 has 14 amino acids. Germline V CDR1 and CDR2: SGHTA, FQGNSA. Trimming cost V 3 bases and J 5 bases; bases outside gene matches: 3. The CDR3 loop reads CASSFTGGYQPQHF. The CDR3 nucleotides are TGTGCCAGCAGCTTTACAGGGGGGTATCAGCCCCAGCATTTT.

This clone has a handful of counts. This chain connects TRBV18 to TRBJ1-5; D not certain. CDR1 KGHSH and CDR2 LQKENI come from the germline V gene. V was trimmed by 4 bases and J by 1 base, leaving 11 bases between them. There are 15 residues in the CDR3. In nucleotides, the CDR3 is TGTGCCAGCTCACTGGAAGGGCGGAGCAATCAGCCCCAGCATTTT. Translating gives CASSLEGRSNQPQHF.

J is TRBJ1-2 and V is TRBV29-1; 7 nucleotides line up with TRBD1. Looked up from germline, CDR1 is SQVTM and CDR2 is ANQGSEA. This CDR3 has 15 amino acids. The junction had 11 bases not matched to a gene; V was cut back by 7 bases and J by 0 bases. The CDR3 is CSDLPSGGANYGYTF. The CDR3 nucleotides are TGCAGCGACCTTCCCTCAGGGGGGGCTAACTATGGCTACACCTTC.

The chain carries TRBV11-2 and TRBJ2-2; D gene ambiguous. The germline V and J ends were trimmed by 0 bases and 1 base, with 6 bases remaining between them. This CDR3 contains 15 residues. The germline V gene encodes CDR1 SGHAT and CDR2 FQNNGV. CDR3 bases: TGTGCCAGCAGCTTAGATCTGCGGAACACCGGGGAGCTGTTTTTT. Translation: CASSLDLRNTGELFF.

V and J are TRBV19 and TRBJ2-2, with D unclear. V lost 5 bases and J 6 bases, leaving 7 bases between the germline ends. The CDR3 totals 12 residues. The germline V gene has CDR1 LNHDA and CDR2 SQIVND (reference sequence). CDR3 sequence: CASSVLAGELFF. CDR3 bases: TGTGCCAGTAGTGTCCTCGCCGGGGAGCTGTTTTTT.

This rearrangement joins TRBV7-4 to TRBJ2-7, with no clear D. V lost 1 base to trimming and J lost 2 bases, with 9 bases between them. In germline, CDR1 is SGHVT, CDR2 SQSDAQ. The CDR3 consists of 14 residues. The CDR3 loop reads CASSLGPGTYEQYF. In nucleotides, the CDR3 is TGTGCCAGCAGCTTAGGGCCTGGGACCTACGAGCAGTACTTC.